This record covers a single TCR beta chain. Antigen unknown. This specimen comes from a study of early T cells in non-severe SARS-CoV-2 infection. In the study overall: Unsorted whole-blood RNA was sequenced in bulk, leaving chains unpaired. Study results and caveats: Using VDJdb, the matching emphasized anti-spike CD8 responses while missing private and CD4 specificities.

This CDR3 has 14 amino acids. The ends were cut back, 6 bases at V and 2 bases at J, with 11 bases in the middle. Germline assignment: CDR1 SNHLY and CDR2 FYNNEI. MiXCR, run by TCRdb on the 5' RACE reads, gives a single entry per CDR3 protein. The top ten clones hold about 5% of a sample with 85,000 to 100,000 distinct CDR3 sequences, over 15% of them seen once. The source was whole blood, collected at baseline. This receptor was obtained from an adult who was a healthcare worker with PCR-confirmed SARS-CoV-2 infection or an uninfected control (not recorded which). This chain connects TRBV2 to TRBJ1-5; D is unresolved. The DNA for the CDR3 is TGTGCCAGCAGCTTTTGGATCGGCAATCAGCCCCAGCATTTT. Residues: CASSFWIGNQPQHF.